Below, one TCR beta chain is given with its context. Seattle patients were enrolled during active infection and followed longitudinally. Methods used by the authors: Estimates of nucleated cell counts were drawn from the amplification of reference gene primers. Repertoires were generated with immunoSEQ multiplex PCR, while TCRdb's copy carries only in-frame clones and drops some. V and J calls and clone size come straight from that table; D and trimming were deduced from the DNA. The data contain 200,000 to 300,000 clones, 80% to 95% of them singletons. This sample was taken from a study of blood T cell repertoires in COVID-19. The overall study: COVID-19 samples from acute and convalescent phases originated in the United States, Italy and Spain. In each case, the material was cDNA or gDNA derived from T cells, B-cell-depleted T cells, or PBMCs.

Germline loops: CDR1 MGHRA, CDR2 YSYEKL. Trimming shortened V by 0 bases and J by 5 bases, and 4 bases separated the two germline ends. CDR3 length: 12 residues. The specimen sequenced was peripheral blood. The origin of this receptor is a person aged 18 to 35 with COVID-19, enrolled during active disease. The chain joins TRBV4-1 to TRBJ1-1, with D uncertain. The DNA for the CDR3 is TGCGCCAGCAGCCAAGATCGGACTGAAGCTTTCTTT. This gives the protein CASSQDRTEAFF.